The source of this TCR beta chain is a study of response to subunit inactivated influenza vaccine. Whole-study results and caveats: It was suggested by the authors that few new T cells are recruited by each seasonal influenza vaccination.

This clonotype came up many times. Its cognate antigen is unknown. TCRdb passed the RT-PCR reads through MiXCR, listing each CDR3 protein once. The table lists hundreds of thousands of distinct CDR3 sequences, 11% of them singletons. This clonotype originated in a man over 45 who received an inactivated influenza vaccine. The specimen comprised PBMCs from blood, sampled 45 days after vaccination.

CDR3 nucleotide sequence: TGCGCCAGCAGCCAAGGGGCGAGCGGGAGGGACAATGAGCAGTTCTTC. Translated: CASSQGASGRDNEQFF. This chain connects TRBV4-3 to TRBJ2-1; TRBD2 agrees at 10 bases. This CDR3 comprises 16 residues. V lost 1 base to trimming and J lost 5 bases; unmatched junction nucleotides: 5. Germline values: CDR1 LGHNA, CDR2 YSLEER.